This TCR beta chain was identified in a study of CD8+ T cells in alopecia areata (dated by TCRdb to 2016 to 2018). Regarding the study in general: The treated patients took part in an open-label pilot trial in which moderate-to-severe alopecia areata was treated with oral tofacitinib at 5 to 10 mg twice daily. In humans, TCRbeta sequencing was performed on scalp tissue and on sorted CD4+ and CD8+ peripheral blood T cells from healthy controls and from patients with patchy or totalis/universalis alopecia areata. High-throughput TCRbeta sequencing was used to examine T cell clonal expansion in alopecia areata in both the C3H/HeJ mouse model and human patients. Disease severity in treated patients was measured with the SALT score, which quantifies the percentage of affected scalp surface area. Tofacitinib was given for 6 to 18 months, followed by 6 months of follow-up off drug to assess delayed response and recurrence. Biopsies were taken from tofacitinib-treated patients at baseline and again at 4 and 24 weeks into treatment, and several of those patients also had a later scalp biopsy. TCRbeta CDR3 regions were amplified by immunoSEQ multiplex PCR using 35 Vbeta forward and 13 Jbeta reverse primers. RNA was obtained with the PAXgene miRNA kit for fixed scalp, the miRNeasy kit for PBMCs, and the RNeasy kit for mouse skin. Scalp clonality was compared among normal scalp (n=4), patchy alopecia areata scalp (n=8), and alopecia totalis/universalis scalp (n=8). Findings and caveats that apply to the study as a whole: Scalp TCR repertoire analysis is complicated because resident alphabeta T cells in normal human skin are also sequenced, whereas mouse skin is dominated by gammadelta T cells. Many expanded lesional clones were found to persist in scalp and blood during tofacitinib treatment, and relapse after treatment cessation may be partly explained by this persistence. Scalp clonality and the number of expanded CD8+ clones among the top 100 scalp clones were significantly decreased by tofacitinib. Higher clonality and more expanded CD8+ clones were observed in lesional scalp than in normal scalp, particularly in alopecia totalis/universalis, a finding suggestive of antigenic drive. The treated cohort was small, with a single nonresponder, so links between baseline CD8+ expansion and response need larger studies. Compared with mice, TCR sequences shared between patients were less clear, possibly partly because of HLA diversity across the patient population.

CDR1 and CDR2 are read off the germline V gene as MNHEY and SVGAGI. The CDR3 starts with the cysteine, ends with the phenylalanine, and has 13 residues. The kept DNA is CDR3 alone, 39 bases in frame from the first base. V is clipped by 4 bases and J by 4 bases, and the sequence between their germline boundaries is 10 bases long. This clone was observed a handful of times. Its recognized antigen is unknown. No base qualities exist here, and no much larger clone lies one base off it. In the paper's terms, the time point label means: around 22 weeks on oral tofacitinib. In light of the paper, this sample's treatment or condition label describes: oral pan-JAK inhibitor, 5-10 mg twice daily. From alopecia areata patients, peripheral blood was collected along with lesional scalp punch biopsies. After PBMCs were isolated by density centrifugation and stained for CD3, CD4 and CD8, a FACSAria was used to sort CD4+ and CD8+ T cells.

Libraries were prepared through the immunoSEQ multiplex PCR assay. RNA was extracted from all samples and reverse transcribed into cDNA, which served as template for TCR sequencing. SuperScript III was used to make first-strand cDNA, primed with a 2:1 mix of oligo-dT and random hexamers. A synthetic immune receptor repertoire was used to measure amplification bias, and any remaining bias was corrected computationally. Per the authors' processing: Raw reads were preprocessed to remove errors, and CDR3 was defined by IMGT conventions from the conserved cysteine to phenylalanine. Clonality was calculated as 1 minus Shannon entropy normalized by log2 of the number of productive unique TCRs. Whether each scalp clone was CD4 or CD8 was inferred by checking scalp TCRbeta sequences against the CD4 and CD8 repertoires from sorted blood. The clones in this table, taken by TCRdb from immuneACCESS, are in-frame only. Not every clone is retained; where verified, under half of the shortfall comes from an unresolved V gene, and the cause of the rest is unknown. The V and J calls and clone size are taken from that table; D and trimming were inferred from the DNA. The sample table shows around 100,000 clones, and approximately 55% are seen once. 3% to 3.5% of the sample is in the top ten clones.

The chain uses TRBV6-5 and TRBJ2-5; a tentative D call is TRBD1 (5 bases match). The sequencing here drew on CD4+ T cells sorted from blood, taken at week 24, from a patient treated with tofacitinib. The receptor was derived from a human donor with alopecia areata. The DNA is as follows: TGTGCCAGCAGTTTCAGGGATGGAGAGACCCAGTACTTC. Translated, this gives CASSFRDGETQYF.